The 32 T cell receptor beta chains below were found in one sample sequenced in a study of control samples from healthy donors and cancer patients. TCRdb's table, derived via immunoSEQ multiplex PCR, lists solely in-frame clones and lacks some. The data show over 150,000 clones, 91% seen once. Source material: blood. The receptors originated from a woman aged 40 to 50 in good health.

In its sample, this clone was seen once. The chain carries TRBV18 and TRBJ1-4; D gene ambiguous. V lost 3 bases, J lost 0 bases, and 8 bases lay in between. Germline CDR1 and CDR2: KGHSH and LQKENI. This CDR3 has 15 amino acids. The DNA for the CDR3 is TGTGCCAGCTCACCGGTACTGGCAACTAATGAAAAACTGTTTTTT. Amino acids: CASSPVLATNEKLFF.

V is TRBV11-3 and J is TRBJ2-3, with D uncertain. CDR3 length equals 16 residues. Germline CDR1 and CDR2: SGHNT and YENEEA. V lost 1 base, J lost 4 bases, and 15 bases lay in between. The CDR3 region has the DNA TGTGCCAGCAGCTTAGTAACTACCCCGACCGCAGATACGCAGTATTTT. Translation: CASSLVTTPTADTQYF.

This chain uses TRBV19 with TRBJ1-5; 10 bases are shared with TRBD1. CDR1 is LNHDA and CDR2 is SQIVND in the germline V gene (reference sequence). CDR3 length equals 16 residues. With V trimmed by 6 bases and J by 2 bases, 7 bases remained unmatched. The CDR3 nucleotides read TGTGCCAGTAGGAACTCCGGGACAGGGGGCAATCAGCCCCAGCATTTT. Its translation is CASRNSGTGGNQPQHF.

The rearrangement joins TRBV7-2 to TRBJ2-7; 7 positions agree with TRBD2. V lost 1 base and J lost 2; bases outside the gene matches: 2. Germline CDR1 and CDR2: SGHTA and FQGNSA. This CDR3 region has 14 residues. This CDR3 is CASSLEAGTYEQYF. Here the CDR3 DNA reads TGTGCCAGCAGCTTAGAAGCGGGGACCTACGAGCAGTACTTC. Using reference TRBV7-2 and TRBJ2-7 for the parts outside the CDR3, the full variable domain is GAGVSQSPSNKVTEKGKDVELRCDPISGHTALYWYRQSLGQGLEFLIYFQGNSAPDKSGLPSDRFSAERTGGSVSTLTIQRTQQEDSAVYLCASSLEAGTYEQYFGPGTRLTVT.

This chain uses TRBV3-1 (or the pseudogene TRBV3-2) with TRBJ1-6; 12 nucleotides line up with TRBD1. This CDR3 comprises 16 residues. The germline gives CDR1 LGHDT, CDR2 YNNKEL (reference sequence). With 3 bases clipped from V and 5 bases from J, the junction kept 2 bases outside the gene matches. The CDR3 is CASSHRDRGHNSPLHF. CDR3 in DNA: TGTGCCAGCAGCCACCGGGACAGGGGGCATAATTCACCCCTCCACTTT.

This chain connects TRBV19 to TRBJ1-2, with a weak D call TRBD1 (5 bases). The CDR3 extends over 12 amino acids. Germline lookup yields CDR1 LNHDA and CDR2 SQIVND (reference sequence). The V end lost 7 bases, the J end lost 3 bases, and 9 bases lay between the germline ends. CDR3 in amino acids: CASTRGYYGYTF. The CDR3 DNA sequence: TGTGCCAGTACAAGGGGCTACTATGGCTACACCTTC.

J is TRBJ2-2 and V is TRBV5-1; weak D call: TRBD2 (7 bases). Trimming stripped 4 bases from V and 6 bases from J, with 13 bases between. CDR3 length equals 14 residues. In germline, CDR1 is SGHRS, CDR2 YFSETQ. Here the CDR3 DNA reads TGCGCCAGCAGCGGGGGGGCCGGTTCCGGGGAGCTGTTTTTT. Translated, it gives CASSGGAGSGELFF.

The rearrangement joins TRBV5-6 to TRBJ1-2, with D maybe TRBD1 (6 bases). CDR1 and CDR2 (germline): SGHDT, YYEEEE. This CDR3 is 13 amino acids long. V lost 4 bases to trimming and J lost 2 bases, with 9 bases between them. This CDR3 is CASSNRENYGYTF. DNA of the CDR3: TGTGCCAGCAGCAACAGGGAGAACTATGGCTACACCTTC.

V and J are TRBV5-1 and TRBJ2-3; 7 bases agree with TRBD2. The CDR3 runs 14 residues. The germline V gene encodes CDR1 SGHRS and CDR2 YFSETQ. The trim removed 3 bases at V and 4 bases at J, leaving 5 bases unmatched. In DNA form, the CDR3 reads TGCGCCAGCAGCTCAGCGGGGACCCCAGATACGCAGTATTTT. Encoded protein: CASSSAGTPDTQYF. The whole variable domain, filled in from reference TRBV5-1 and TRBJ2-3, reads KAGVTQTPRYLIKTRGQQVTLSCSPISGHRSVSWYQQTPGQGLQFLFEYFSETQRNKGNFPGRFSGRQFSNSRSEMNVSTLELGDSALYLCASSSAGTPDTQYFGPGTRLTVL.

The rearrangement links TRBV4-1 to TRBJ2-5; 7 nucleotides line up with TRBD2. This CDR3 spans 17 amino acids. CDR1 and CDR2 (germline): MGHRA, YSYEKL. The V gene end was trimmed by 0 bases and the J gene end by 0 bases; junction bases not matched to a gene: 7. DNA for the CDR3: TGCGCCAGCAGCCAAGATCGATTAGCGGGCGACCAAGAGACCCAGTACTTC. It specifies CASSQDRLAGDQETQYF.

The V call is TRBV19, the J call TRBJ1-2, with D unresolved. Trimming cost V 1 base and J 2 bases, with 11 bases left between them. CDR1 is LNHDA and CDR2 is SQIVND in the germline V gene (reference sequence). This CDR3 comprises 15 residues. The CDR3 sequence: CASSIATELNYGYTF. The CDR3 bases are TGTGCCAGTAGTATAGCCACGGAATTAAACTATGGCTACACCTTC.

The chain combines TRBV24-1 with TRBJ1-2; no reliable D call. CDR1 KGHDR and CDR2 SFDVKD come from the germline V gene. Trimming shortened V by 7 bases and J by 6 bases, and 8 bases separated the two germline ends. This CDR3 has 11 residues. The CDR3 coding sequence is TGTGCCACCAGCGGGGATGATGGCTACACCTTC. This gives the protein CATSGDDGYTF.

The chain employs TRBV5-6 and TRBJ2-2; TRBD1 aligns across 8 bases. J was trimmed by 5 bases and V by 3 bases; bases with no gene match: 9. Germline-derived CDR1 and CDR2 are SGHDT and YYEEEE. The CDR3 covers 16 residues. The CDR3 DNA reads as TGTGCCAGCAGCTGGACAGGGTTAGAGAAAACCGGGGAGCTGTTTTTT. Its translation: CASSWTGLEKTGELFF.

Here the CDR3 reads CASSAPRVMAGNSPLHF. The CDR3 nucleotides read TGTGCCAGCAGTGCCCCACGGGTAATGGCGGGGAATTCACCCCTCCACTTT. The chain carries TRBV6-1 and TRBJ1-6; D is unresolved. Looked up from germline, CDR1 is MNHNS and CDR2 is SASEGT. The CDR3 is 17 residues long. V lost 4 bases and J 7 bases, leaving 20 bases between the germline ends.

This clone has only one observation. The J gene is TRBJ1-5, the V gene TRBV19, with D possibly being TRBD1 (6 bases). V gave up 3 bases and J gave up 1 base, with 22 bases separating them. The germline gives CDR1 LNHDA, CDR2 SQIVND (reference sequence). The CDR3 sequence is 19 residues long. CDR3 in DNA: TGTGCCAGTAGTATTGGGCAGGGGACGGGATGGGGAAGCAATCAGCCCCAGCATTTT. The encoded protein is CASSIGQGTGWGSNQPQHF. The full variable domain, rest sourced from reference TRBV19 and TRBJ1-5, is DGGITQSPKYLFRKEGQNVTLSCEQNLNHDAMYWYRQDPGQGLRLIYYSQIVNDFQKGDIAEGYSVSREKKESFPLTVTSAQKNPTAFYLCASSIGQGTGWGSNQPQHFGDGTRLSIL.

The chain employs TRBV4-2 and TRBJ2-7; no clear D. The CDR3 is 14 residues long. CDR1 and CDR2 (germline): LGHNA, YNFKEQ. The V end was cut by 4 bases, the J end by 2 bases, with 12 bases between. CDR3 in DNA: TGTGCCAGCAGCCCCAGGCACGGACCCTACGAGCAGTACTTC. Residues: CASSPRHGPYEQYF.

The chain employs TRBV7-6 and TRBJ1-1, with 10 bases lining up with TRBD1. The germline V gene encodes CDR1 SGHVS and CDR2 FNYEAQ. Trimming at V came to 5 bases and at J to 0 bases, leaving 6 bases not matched to a gene. The CDR3 consists of 16 residues. The CDR3 spells CASSPGQGIMNTEAFF. CDR3 coding DNA: TGTGCCAGCAGCCCGGGACAGGGGATAATGAACACTGAAGCTTTCTTT.

V usage is TRBV11-2 and J usage is TRBJ2-7; TRBD2 matches at 7 bases. CDR3 size: 15 residues. The trim removed 3 bases at V and 0 bases at J, leaving 5 bases unmatched. In germline, CDR1 is SGHAT, CDR2 FQNNGV. The CDR3 sequence: CASSLQGGSSYEQYF. The CDR3 DNA reads TGTGCCAGCAGCTTGCAGGGAGGGAGCTCCTACGAGCAGTACTTC.

The gene calls are TRBV4-1 and TRBJ2-4; the D is unclear. CDR1 MGHRA and CDR2 YSYEKL come from the germline V gene. Trimming removed 1 base at V and 1 base at J, with 8 bases between. There are 15 residues in the CDR3. CDR3 in amino acids: CASSQVGMAKNIQYF. In nucleotides, the CDR3 is TGCGCCAGCAGCCAAGTTGGGATGGCCAAAAACATTCAGTACTTC.

V gene TRBV6-2 or TRBV6-3 combines with J gene TRBJ1-2; tentative D call: TRBD1 (6 bases). The CDR3 consists of 13 residues. Trimming took off 6 bases at V and 6 bases at J, with 14 bases between the two ends. The V gene's germline CDR1 is MNHEY and CDR2 SVGEGT. The CDR3 coding sequence is TGTGCCAGCAGCTTACAGGGCCTAGATGGCTACACCTTC. Amino acid sequence: CASSLQGLDGYTF.

CDR3 protein: CASSLAWTGGYGYTF. CDR3 nucleotide sequence: TGTGCCAGCAGCTTAGCATGGACAGGGGGCTATGGCTACACCTTC. This chain links TRBV7-8 with TRBJ1-2, with 10 bases matching TRBD1. The CDR3 extends over 15 amino acids. Unmatched junction bases numbered 2, after V lost 0 bases and J lost 4 bases. The germline V gene encodes CDR1 SGHVS and CDR2 FQNEAQ.

The chain recombines TRBV27 with TRBJ2-7; TRBD1 matches 9 bases. In germline, CDR1 is MNHEY, CDR2 SMNVEV (reference sequence). V lost 2 bases, J lost 1 base, and 3 bases stayed unmatched. This CDR3 region has 15 residues. In DNA form, the CDR3 reads TGTGCCAGCAGTTTACAACAGGGGGCTTCCTACGAGCAGTACTTC. It yields the protein CASSLQQGASYEQYF.

The gene calls are TRBV2 and TRBJ1-5; D remains ambiguous. Germline V gene lookup returns CDR1 SNHLY and CDR2 FYNNEI. The CDR3 consists of 15 residues. V shed 4 bases and J shed 2 bases, with 12 bases lying between them. The CDR3 coding sequence is TGTGCCAGCAGTGTAGAGGGCTCTGGCAATCAGCCCCAGCATTTT. It specifies CASSVEGSGNQPQHF.

This clone is a singleton in its sample. The chain has TRBV19 and TRBJ2-2; D is perhaps TRBD1 (5 bases). There are 15 residues in the CDR3. Trimming removed 6 bases at V and 5 bases at J, with 16 bases between. The germline V gene has CDR1 LNHDA and CDR2 SQIVND (reference sequence). CDR3 amino acids: CASSSMGLGTGELFF. The CDR3, as DNA: TGTGCCAGTAGCTCCATGGGGCTAGGGACCGGGGAGCTGTTTTTT.

The table lists this clone with a count of one. The rearrangement links TRBV24-1 to TRBJ2-7; D gene unclear. Trimming removed 3 bases at V and 5 bases at J, with 13 bases between. This CDR3 is built from 14 residues. Germline V gene lookup returns CDR1 KGHDR and CDR2 SFDVKD. The DNA of the CDR3 is TGTGCCACCAGTGATCCTCGCGGAAGCGACGAGCAGTACTTC. Its protein is CATSDPRGSDEQYF.

The gene calls are TRBV6-4 and TRBJ2-6, with 7 bases matching TRBD1. The V gene end was trimmed by 4 bases and the J gene end by 2 bases; junction bases not matched to a gene: 5. The V gene's germline CDR1 is MRHNA and CDR2 SNTAGT. This CDR3 spans 16 amino acids. The CDR3, as DNA: TGTGCCAGCAGTGTACACACAGGGGCTGGGGCCAACGTCCTGACTTTC. Translation: CASSVHTGAGANVLTF.

The chain recombines TRBV11-2 with TRBJ1-1, with 7 bases fitting TRBD1. J was trimmed by 1 base and V by 4 bases; bases with no gene match: 6. This CDR3 contains 15 residues. CDR1 is SGHAT and CDR2 is FQNNGV in the germline V gene. The CDR3 bases are TGTGCCAGCAGCTCCACCTACAGGGGGAACACTGAAGCTTTCTTT. The encoded protein is CASSSTYRGNTEAFF.

V gene TRBV7-9 combines with J gene TRBJ2-4; D not certain. Germline CDR1 and CDR2: SEHNR and FQNEAQ (reference sequence). Trimming pared 4 bases from V and 15 bases from J, leaving 16 bases between. The CDR3 has 12 amino acids. Here the CDR3 reads CASSSSPPRLYF. As DNA, the CDR3 is TGTGCCAGCAGCTCTTCTCCCCCTCGGCTGTACTTC.

The chain employs TRBV2 and TRBJ2-3; TRBD1 or TRBD2 may be the D gene (5 bases each). Looked up from germline, CDR1 is SNHLY and CDR2 is FYNNEI. V was trimmed by 5 bases and J by 6 bases, leaving 9 bases between them. The CDR3 contains 12 residues. DNA for the CDR3: TGTGCCAGCAGTAGCTGGGGGGATACGCAGTATTTT. Its translation: CASSSWGDTQYF.

The rearrangement joins TRBV19 to TRBJ1-1; D unresolved. CDR3 length: 14 amino acids. V lost 6 bases and J 0 bases, leaving 11 bases between the germline ends. CDR1 and CDR2 (germline): LNHDA, SQIVND (reference sequence). The CDR3: CASRRRSLNTEAFF. The CDR3 DNA reads TGTGCCAGTAGGCGCAGATCCCTGAACACTGAAGCTTTCTTT.

This rearrangement joins TRBV3-1 (or the pseudogene TRBV3-2) to TRBJ2-7, with unresolved D. The V end lost 5 bases, the J end lost 5 bases, and 22 bases lay between the germline ends. From germline, CDR1 is LGHDT and CDR2 YNNKEL (reference sequence). This CDR3 is 16 amino acids long. The CDR3 bases are TGTGCCAGCAGCTCTCAACCTTCAAGTGGCCCTCACGAGCAGTACTTC. Its translation: CASSSQPSSGPHEQYF.

This chain connects TRBV19 to TRBJ2-2; either TRBD1 or TRBD2 may supply D (5 bases each). The CDR3 spans 15 residues. The germline CDR1 and CDR2 sequences are LNHDA and SQIVND (reference sequence). V lost 5 bases and J 4 bases, leaving 14 bases between the germline ends. CDR3 coding DNA: TGTGCCAGTAGTTTGAGGGGAATCGGCACCGGGGAGCTGTTTTTT. Protein: CASSLRGIGTGELFF.